This TCR beta chain came from a study of vaccination and CD4 T cells after COVID-19. The Oncomine TCR Beta short-read assay was what sequenced the DNA obtained from cultured CD4+ T cells. MiXCR was run by TCRdb on the PCR reads, yielding one entry per CDR3 protein. The sample yields roughly 10,000 distinct CDR3 sequences, roughly 31% seen once. The treatment was: 10-day PBMC culture with coronavirus spike peptide pools or control peptides (ViraFEST assay). Positive PCR results dated from March to December 2020, before the US Alpha, Beta and Delta variants. The length of the CDR3 is 13 residues. Germline CDR1 and CDR2: LNHDA and SQIVND (reference sequence). The ends were cut back, 6 bases at V and 8 bases at J, with 13 bases in the middle. On this clonotype itself: Its antigen is unknown.

The input for sequencing was CD4+ T cells from blood, cultured in vitro, taken after SARS-CoV-2 vaccination. V is TRBV19 and J is TRBJ1-4; D is unresolved. The sequence was obtained from a human donor who had recovered from COVID-19. The CDR3 DNA reads TGTGCCAGTAGGAGGTATCAAGAGGAAAAACTGTTTTTT. Its protein product is CASRRYQEEKLFF.